The rows below give T cell receptor beta chains drawn from one sample of a study of human T cells and chemical hapten exposure. One entry per CDR3 protein, called by TCRdb with MiXCR from the RACE reads. The sample lists 330,000 or so distinct CDR3 sequences, about 6% seen once, with about 5.6% in the top ten. Sequencing used whole blood, obtained in connection with sensitization to the hapten diphenylcyclopropenone (DPC). Receptor source: a woman aged 18 to 35 with alopecia areata. Some clones in this sample may be carry-over from other donors' samples. CDR3s include the opening cysteine and the closing phenylalanine or tryptophan. A D gene is named only where the DNA matches it firmly. Size is omitted from some rows. Given values are once, few, many or a class for expanded clones.

V gene: TRBV4-3
J gene: TRBJ1-6
CDR3 length: 15
clone size: many
D gene: .
CDR3 protein: CASSPQRQGKSPLHF
CDR3 DNA: TGCGCCAGCAGCCCCCAGAGGCAGGGGAAGTCACCCCTCCACTTT

V gene: TRBV28
J gene: TRBJ1-3
CDR3 length: 14
clone size: many
D gene: .
CDR3 protein: CASSPWGPRAAIYF
CDR3 DNA: TGTGCCAGCAGTCCTTGGGGTCCCAGGGCGGCCATATATTTT

V gene: TRBV18
J gene: TRBJ1-1
CDR3 length: 12
clone size: .
D gene: .
CDR3 protein: CASSTVGTEAFF
CDR3 DNA: TGTGCCAGCTCAACCGTAGGCACTGAAGCTTTCTTT

V gene: TRBV6-2/TRBV6-3
J gene: TRBJ2-3
CDR3 length: 14
clone size: many
D gene: TRBD2
CDR3 protein: CASRGGGKGDTQYF
CDR3 DNA: TGTGCCAGCAGGGGCGGGGGAAAGGGAGATACGCAGTATTTT

V gene: TRBV10-3
J gene: TRBJ2-7
CDR3 length: 14
clone size: few
D gene: TRBD1
CDR3 protein: CAISDRGLTYEQYF
CDR3 DNA: TGTGCCATCAGTGACAGGGGGCTTACCTACGAGCAGTACTTC

V gene: TRBV29-1
J gene: TRBJ2-5
CDR3 length: 12
clone size: few
D gene: .
CDR3 protein: CSVLGGGETQYF
CDR3 DNA: TGCAGCGTTTTAGGGGGAGGAGAGACCCAGTACTTC

V gene: TRBV6-5
J gene: TRBJ1-3
CDR3 length: 15
clone size: many
D gene: TRBD1
CDR3 protein: CASSSRQGKRNTIYF
CDR3 DNA: TGTGCCAGCAGTTCCAGACAGGGTAAAAGAAACACCATATATTTT

V gene: TRBV5-1
J gene: TRBJ1-6
CDR3 length: 14
clone size: .
D gene: .
CDR3 protein: CASSLEQAYSPLHF
CDR3 DNA: TGCGCCAGCAGCTTGGAACAGGCCTATTCACCCCTCCACTTT

V gene: TRBV2
J gene: TRBJ2-5
CDR3 length: 15
clone size: .
D gene: TRBD1
CDR3 protein: CASSAQGSYQETQYF
CDR3 DNA: TGTGCCAGCAGTGCACAGGGGAGTTACCAAGAGACCCAGTACTTC

V gene: TRBV18
J gene: TRBJ1-4
CDR3 length: 15
clone size: many
D gene: TRBD1
CDR3 protein: CASSPTGGSNEKLFF
CDR3 DNA: TGTGCCAGCTCACCCACAGGGGGATCTAATGAAAAACTGTTTTTT

V gene: TRBV28
J gene: TRBJ1-2
CDR3 length: 14
clone size: .
D gene: .
CDR3 protein: CASSAGRPNYGYTF
CDR3 DNA: TGTGCCAGCAGTGCGGGGCGCCCTAACTATGGCTACACCTTC

V gene: TRBV5-5
J gene: TRBJ1-2
CDR3 length: 14
clone size: many
D gene: TRBD1
CDR3 protein: CASSLDRTYYGYTF
CDR3 DNA: TGTGCCAGCAGCCTGGACAGGACCTACTATGGCTACACCTTC

V gene: TRBV12-3/TRBV12-4
J gene: TRBJ2-2
CDR3 length: 15
clone size: few
D gene: TRBD1
CDR3 protein: CASLPGQGYTGELFF
CDR3 DNA: TGTGCCAGCCTTCCGGGACAGGGGTACACCGGGGAGCTGTTTTTT

V gene: TRBV4-3
J gene: TRBJ2-1
CDR3 length: 15
clone size: many
D gene: TRBD1
CDR3 protein: CASSQDSDRINEQFF
CDR3 DNA: TGCGCCAGCAGCCAAGATTCGGACAGGATAAATGAGCAGTTCTTC

V gene: TRBV14
J gene: TRBJ1-1
CDR3 length: 16
clone size: many
D gene: TRBD1
CDR3 protein: CASSPYYGTGGSEAFF
CDR3 DNA: TGTGCCAGCAGCCCATATTATGGGACAGGAGGCTCTGAAGCTTTCTTT

V gene: TRBV9
J gene: TRBJ1-1
CDR3 length: 19
clone size: .
D gene: TRBD1
CDR3 protein: CASSRMSKQGARRSTEAFF
CDR3 DNA: TGTGCCAGCAGCCGAATGTCTAAACAGGGGGCGCGAAGAAGCACTGAAGCTTTCTTT

V gene: TRBV12-3/TRBV12-4
J gene: TRBJ1-2
CDR3 length: 14
clone size: .
D gene: .
CDR3 protein: CASSLDGSWDGYTF
CDR3 DNA: TGTGCCAGCAGTTTAGACGGTTCGTGGGATGGCTACACCTTC

V gene: TRBV6-2/TRBV6-3
J gene: TRBJ1-1
CDR3 length: 11
clone size: many
D gene: .
CDR3 protein: CASEQNTEAFF
CDR3 DNA: TGTGCCAGCGAGCAGAACACTGAAGCTTTCTTT

V gene: TRBV5-1
J gene: TRBJ1-2
CDR3 length: 15
clone size: few
D gene: .
CDR3 protein: CASSLAGEDGDGYTF
CDR3 DNA: TGCGCCAGCAGCTTGGCGGGGGAAGACGGCGATGGCTACACCTTC

V gene: TRBV29-1
J gene: TRBJ2-5
CDR3 length: 11
clone size: few
D gene: .
CDR3 protein: CSVRQGETQYF
CDR3 DNA: TGCAGCGTTAGGCAGGGGGAGACCCAGTACTTC

V gene: TRBV20-1
J gene: TRBJ1-1
CDR3 length: 14
clone size: many
D gene: TRBD1
CDR3 protein: CSPHRGSQNTEAFF
CDR3 DNA: TGCAGCCCCCACAGGGGGTCCCAGAACACTGAAGCTTTCTTT

V gene: TRBV29-1
J gene: TRBJ2-5
CDR3 length: 13
clone size: .
D gene: TRBD2
CDR3 protein: CSVVSGGVETQYF
CDR3 DNA: TGCAGCGTTGTTTCGGGGGGGGTAGAGACCCAGTACTTC

V gene: TRBV7-8
J gene: TRBJ1-1
CDR3 length: 13
clone size: few
D gene: .
CDR3 protein: CASLRAKNTEAFF
CDR3 DNA: TGTGCCAGCTTAAGAGCGAAGAACACTGAAGCTTTCTTT

V gene: TRBV29-1
J gene: TRBJ1-4
CDR3 length: 13
clone size: many
D gene: .
CDR3 protein: CSVEQGAGEKLFF
CDR3 DNA: TGCAGCGTGGAACAGGGAGCCGGTGAAAAACTGTTTTTT

V gene: TRBV11-1
J gene: TRBJ1-4
CDR3 length: 18
clone size: .
D gene: TRBD1
CDR3 protein: CASSGGPGQGSTNEKLFF
CDR3 DNA: TGTGCCAGCAGCGGGGGACCGGGACAGGGGTCAACTAATGAAAAACTGTTTTTT

V gene: TRBV20-1
J gene: TRBJ1-4
CDR3 length: 14
clone size: few
D gene: .
CDR3 protein: CSARVGGGNEKLFF
CDR3 DNA: TGCAGTGCTAGAGTTGGTGGCGGTAATGAAAAACTGTTTTTT

V gene: TRBV12-3/TRBV12-4
J gene: TRBJ1-2
CDR3 length: 17
clone size: few
D gene: TRBD1
CDR3 protein: CASTNWDSRGYGLGYTF
CDR3 DNA: TGTGCCAGCACCAACTGGGACAGCCGAGGATATGGGTTGGGCTACACCTTC

V gene: TRBV5-6
J gene: TRBJ2-2
CDR3 length: 17
clone size: .
D gene: .
CDR3 protein: CASSLEEWWRGAGELFF
CDR3 DNA: TGTGCCAGCAGCTTGGAGGAATGGTGGCGGGGCGCCGGGGAGCTGTTTTTT

V gene: TRBV28
J gene: TRBJ2-7
CDR3 length: 13
clone size: few
D gene: .
CDR3 protein: CASGPGSSYEQYF
CDR3 DNA: TGTGCCAGCGGTCCGGGGAGCTCCTACGAGCAGTACTTC

V gene: TRBV4-3
J gene: TRBJ1-2
CDR3 length: 15
clone size: many
D gene: .
CDR3 protein: CASSQEVQGIYGYTF
CDR3 DNA: TGCGCCAGCAGCCAAGAGGTGCAGGGCATCTATGGCTACACCTTC

V gene: TRBV3-1
J gene: TRBJ2-5
CDR3 length: 17
clone size: many
D gene: .
CDR3 protein: CASSQETGAPSVETQYF
CDR3 DNA: TGTGCCAGCAGCCAAGAAACGGGGGCGCCGTCCGTCGAGACCCAGTACTTC

V gene: TRBV12-3/TRBV12-4
J gene: TRBJ1-1
CDR3 length: 13
clone size: many
D gene: .
CDR3 protein: CASGGQLNTEAFF
CDR3 DNA: TGTGCCAGCGGAGGACAGCTGAACACTGAAGCTTTCTTT

V gene: TRBV2
J gene: TRBJ2-3
CDR3 length: 11
clone size: few
D gene: TRBD1
CDR3 protein: CASRWTGGQYF
CDR3 DNA: TGTGCCAGCAGATGGACAGGGGGGCAGTATTTT

V gene: TRBV18
J gene: TRBJ1-2
CDR3 length: 15
clone size: .
D gene: .
CDR3 protein: CASSQWRGEPYGYTF
CDR3 DNA: TGTGCCAGCTCACAGTGGAGGGGCGAACCCTATGGCTACACCTTC

V gene: TRBV7-2
J gene: TRBJ2-3
CDR3 length: 13
clone size: .
D gene: .
CDR3 protein: CASSPWESDTQYF
CDR3 DNA: TGTGCCAGCAGCCCCTGGGAATCAGATACGCAGTATTTT

V gene: TRBV28
J gene: TRBJ1-5
CDR3 length: 15
clone size: few
D gene: TRBD1
CDR3 protein: CASSQDRVINQPQHF
CDR3 DNA: TGTGCCAGCAGCCAGGACAGGGTAATCAATCAGCCCCAGCATTTT

V gene: TRBV9
J gene: TRBJ2-5
CDR3 length: 15
clone size: .
D gene: .
CDR3 protein: CASSVAGGLQETQYF
CDR3 DNA: TGTGCCAGCAGCGTAGCGGGGGGCCTCCAAGAGACCCAGTACTTC

V gene: TRBV7-2
J gene: TRBJ2-2
CDR3 length: 15
clone size: .
D gene: TRBD2
CDR3 protein: CASSYGTSLSGELFF
CDR3 DNA: TGTGCCAGCAGCTACGGGACTAGCCTAAGCGGGGAGCTGTTTTTT

V gene: TRBV28
J gene: TRBJ2-5
CDR3 length: 17
clone size: few
D gene: TRBD2
CDR3 protein: CASSPLYVGDYGKTQYF
CDR3 DNA: TGTGCCAGCAGTCCATTGTACGTGGGGGACTATGGAAAGACCCAGTACTTC

V gene: TRBV20-1
J gene: TRBJ1-1
CDR3 length: 14
clone size: few
D gene: .
CDR3 protein: CSARGRNQGYAAFF
CDR3 DNA: TGCAGTGCTAGAGGCCGGAACCAGGGGTACGCAGCTTTCTTT

V gene: TRBV7-3
J gene: TRBJ1-1
CDR3 length: 14
clone size: .
D gene: TRBD1
CDR3 protein: CASSFARGSTEAFF
CDR3 DNA: TGTGCCAGCAGCTTCGCCAGGGGGTCCACTGAAGCTTTCTTT

V gene: TRBV7-3
J gene: TRBJ2-1
CDR3 length: 12
clone size: many
D gene: .
CDR3 protein: CASSLGGYEQFF
CDR3 DNA: TGTGCCAGCAGCTTAGGAGGGTATGAGCAGTTCTTC

V gene: TRBV28
J gene: TRBJ2-7
CDR3 length: 15
clone size: .
D gene: TRBD1
CDR3 protein: CASSSVGQGAGEQYF
CDR3 DNA: TGTGCCAGCAGTTCTGTAGGACAGGGGGCGGGCGAGCAGTACTTC

V gene: TRBV12-3/TRBV12-4
J gene: TRBJ2-3
CDR3 length: 16
clone size: .
D gene: TRBD2
CDR3 protein: CASSFQGSGVGDTQYF
CDR3 DNA: TGTGCCAGCAGTTTTCAGGGTAGCGGGGTAGGAGATACGCAGTATTTT

V gene: TRBV29-1
J gene: TRBJ1-2
CDR3 length: 16
clone size: few
D gene: TRBD1
CDR3 protein: CSVDLQVGQGRGGYTF
CDR3 DNA: TGCAGCGTTGACTTGCAGGTGGGACAGGGTAGAGGTGGCTACACCTTC

V gene: TRBV12-3/TRBV12-4
J gene: TRBJ2-3
CDR3 length: 12
clone size: few
D gene: .
CDR3 protein: CASSAGSDTQYF
CDR3 DNA: TGTGCCAGCAGTGCGGGGTCGGATACGCAGTATTTT

V gene: TRBV21-1
J gene: TRBJ1-6
CDR3 length: 16
clone size: many
D gene: .
CDR3 protein: CASGQPDYIYNSPLHF
CDR3 DNA: TGTGCCAGCGGACAGCCGGACTATATTTATAATTCACCCCTCCACTTT

V gene: TRBV7-2
J gene: TRBJ1-2
CDR3 length: 12
clone size: .
D gene: .
CDR3 protein: CASSLDRIGYTF
CDR3 DNA: TGTGCCAGCAGCTTAGATAGGATCGGCTACACCTTC

V gene: TRBV2
J gene: TRBJ2-4
CDR3 length: 15
clone size: .
D gene: TRBD2
CDR3 protein: CASRGTTLAKNIQYF
CDR3 DNA: TGTGCCAGCCGCGGGACTACCCTAGCCAAAAACATTCAGTACTTC

V gene: TRBV12-3/TRBV12-4
J gene: TRBJ2-3
CDR3 length: 12
clone size: many
D gene: .
CDR3 protein: CASSFRTDTQYF
CDR3 DNA: TGTGCCAGCAGTTTTAGGACAGATACGCAGTATTTT

V gene: TRBV5-5
J gene: TRBJ2-1
CDR3 length: 12
clone size: .
D gene: .
CDR3 protein: CASGPRDNEQFF
CDR3 DNA: TGTGCCAGCGGACCCCGGGACAATGAGCAGTTCTTC

V gene: TRBV12-3/TRBV12-4
J gene: TRBJ2-7
CDR3 length: 15
clone size: .
D gene: TRBD1
CDR3 protein: CASSPRDRGFYEQYF
CDR3 DNA: TGTGCCAGCAGTCCCCGGGACAGGGGTTTCTACGAGCAGTACTTC